The rows below give T cell receptor beta chains drawn from one sample of a study of blood T cell repertoires in COVID-19. Assay used: immunoSEQ multiplex PCR; TCRdb lists only in-frame clones, some missing. The data contain about 23,000 clones, approximately 83% of them singletons. Sequencing was carried out using peripheral blood. The receptors stem from a man in his 70s with acute or convalescent COVID-19. CDR3s include the opening cysteine and the closing phenylalanine or tryptophan. The D gene is left open where the match is weak. Clone sizes are given selectively: once, few, many, or a class where the clone is expanded.

j_call v_call clone_size d_call cdr3_aa cdr3_nt
TRBJ1-1 TRBV11-1 few TRBD1 CASSFHRQGEAFF TGTGCCAGCAGCTTCCACCGACAGGGTGAAGCTTTCTTT
TRBJ2-6 TRBV5-1 NA NA CATGLSYGAGANVLTF TGCGCCACCGGACTTTCTTATGGCGCTGGGGCCAACGTCCTGACTTTC
TRBJ2-4 TRBV19 NA TRBD1 CASSASPGQGDKNIQYF TGTGCCAGTAGTGCCTCTCCGGGACAGGGGGACAAAAACATTCAGTACTTC
TRBJ1-1 TRBV6-5 few TRBD1 CASSYSRTGTEAFF TGTGCCAGCAGTTACTCCAGGACAGGAACTGAAGCTTTCTTT
TRBJ2-7 TRBV25-1 NA NA CASSEGGRYREQYF TGTGCCAGCAGTGAGGGGGGTCGGTATCGGGAGCAGTACTTC
TRBJ2-5 TRBV5-4 NA TRBD2 CASSSGLAGGETQYF TGTGCCAGCAGCTCCGGACTAGCTGGTGGGGAGACCCAGTACTTC
TRBJ2-1 TRBV6-5 NA TRBD2 CASSSQTSGRNEQFF TGTGCCAGCAGTTCCCAAACTAGCGGGAGGAATGAGCAGTTCTTC
TRBJ2-3 TRBV2 NA TRBD1 CASNRQGVFTDTQYF TGTGCCAGCAACCGACAGGGAGTTTTCACAGATACGCAGTATTTT
TRBJ2-3 TRBV24-1 few TRBD2 CATSDFSSGGATDTQYF TGTGCCACCAGTGATTTCTCTAGCGGGGGGGCCACAGATACGCAGTATTTT
TRBJ1-1 TRBV5-1 NA TRBD1 CASSLTGGLNTEAFF TGCGCCAGCAGCTTAACAGGGGGATTGAACACTGAAGCTTTCTTT
TRBJ1-6 TRBV27 few NA CASSFLTSSYNSPLHF TGTGCCAGCAGTTTCCTCACCAGCTCCTATAATTCACCCCTCCACTTT
TRBJ2-2 TRBV7-3 NA NA CASSPLVNTGELFF TGTGCCAGCAGCCCACTAGTCAACACCGGGGAGCTGTTTTTT